The text below deals with one TCR beta chain. The antigen remains unidentified. This CDR3 spans 14 amino acids. Looked up from germline, CDR1 is SGHRS and CDR2 is YFSETQ. V lost 4 bases, J lost 2 bases, and 12 bases lay in between. The data derive from a study of early stage breast cancer tumors. Study-level findings and limits: Enriched TCRB sequences shared across patients were mostly commonly generated sequences. Unsorted bulk genomic DNA sequencing lacked pairing and functional marker data.

Generated by immunoSEQ multiplex PCR, the TCRdb table keeps only in-frame clones and is missing some. The sample holds about 36,000 clones; less than 80% are singletons and the top ten take over 6%. The chain has TRBV5-1 and TRBJ1-2, with D perhaps matching TRBD1 (6 bases). This TCR derives from a person aged 55 to 75 with breast cancer. Input material: blood. CDR3: CASSRYRENYGYTF. The DNA for the CDR3 is TGCGCCAGCAGCAGATACAGGGAAAACTATGGCTACACCTTC.